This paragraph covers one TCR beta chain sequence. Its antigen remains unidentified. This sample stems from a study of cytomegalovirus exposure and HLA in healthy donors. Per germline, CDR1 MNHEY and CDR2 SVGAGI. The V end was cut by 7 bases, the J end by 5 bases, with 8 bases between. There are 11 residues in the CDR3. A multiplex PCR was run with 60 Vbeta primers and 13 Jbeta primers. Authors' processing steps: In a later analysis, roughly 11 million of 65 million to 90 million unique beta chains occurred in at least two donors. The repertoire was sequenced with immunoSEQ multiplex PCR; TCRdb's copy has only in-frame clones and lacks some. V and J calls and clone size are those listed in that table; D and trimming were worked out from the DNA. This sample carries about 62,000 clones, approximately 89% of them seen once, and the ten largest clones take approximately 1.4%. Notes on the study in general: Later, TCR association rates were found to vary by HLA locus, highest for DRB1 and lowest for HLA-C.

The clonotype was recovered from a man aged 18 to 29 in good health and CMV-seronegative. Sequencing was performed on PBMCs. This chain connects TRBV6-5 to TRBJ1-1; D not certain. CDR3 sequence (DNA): TGTGCCAGCACCCGGGGAACTGAAGCTTTCTTT. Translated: CASTRGTEAFF.